Below, 5 T cell receptor beta chains from the same sample are listed, as sequenced in a study of T cell changes during pregnancy in multiple sclerosis. The protocol was immunoSEQ multiplex PCR, while the TCRdb copy is restricted to in-frame clones and leaves out a portion. The table lists 50,000 to 70,000 clones, more than 85% of them singletons. Sequenced here: peripheral blood, sampled in the first trimester of pregnancy. Receptors originate from a female donor with multiple sclerosis, enrolled in a pregnancy study.

This chain links TRBV5-4 with TRBJ2-7; TRBD1 aligns across 7 bases. In germline, CDR1 is SGHNT, CDR2 YYREEE (reference sequence). The V and J ends lost 3 bases and 1 base, in that order; junction bases with no gene match: 4. The CDR3 length is 14 residues. This CDR3 is CASSSPGQSYEQYF. The DNA for the CDR3 is TGTGCCAGCAGCTCCCCGGGACAGTCCTACGAGCAGTACTTC.

This chain uses TRBV9 with TRBJ2-2; 8 bases fit TRBD2. The CDR3 is 17 residues long. The junction had 8 bases not matched to a gene; V was cut back by 0 bases and J by 4 bases. Germline CDR1 reads SGDLS; CDR2 reads YYNGEE. CDR3 bases: TGTGCCAGCAGCGTAGCCCTCGTAGCGGGGAGCACCGGGGAGCTGTTTTTT. It translates to CASSVALVAGSTGELFF.

The chain uses TRBV9 and TRBJ2-2; D perhaps matches TRBD1 (6 bases). The CDR3 spans 16 residues. Trimming removed 0 bases at V and 6 bases at J, with 15 bases between. CDR1 SGDLS and CDR2 YYNGEE come from the germline V gene. This CDR3 reads CASSVGNRVEAGELFF. The CDR3 nucleotides are TGTGCCAGCAGCGTAGGGAACAGGGTCGAAGCCGGGGAGCTGTTTTTT.

V gene TRBV25-1 combines with J gene TRBJ2-1; D possibly corresponds to TRBD1 (6 bases). V was trimmed by 2 bases and J by 9 bases, leaving 14 bases between them. Germline assignment: CDR1 MGHDK and CDR2 SYGVNS. The CDR3 runs to 14 residues. The CDR3 here is CASSEPIQGPEQFF. DNA of the CDR3: TGTGCCAGCAGTGAACCCATCCAGGGGCCTGAGCAGTTCTTC. Full variable domain (missing parts from reference TRBV25-1 and TRBJ2-1): EADIYQTPRYLVIGTGKKITLECSQTMGHDKMYWYQQDPGMELHLIHYSYGVNSTEKGDLSSESTVSRIRTEHFPLTLESARPSHTSQYLCASSEPIQGPEQFFGPGTRLTVL.

The V call is TRBV5-1, the J call TRBJ2-3; D possibly corresponds to TRBD2 (7 bases). The CDR3 totals 19 residues. Germline V CDR1 and CDR2: SGHRS, YFSETQ. Trimming removed 3 bases from V and 0 bases from J, with 23 bases in between. The CDR3 DNA reads TGCGCCAGCAGCTCCGGACTTGGCGGGGGCCGAGGTAGCACAGATACGCAGTATTTT. Amino acid sequence: CASSSGLGGGRGSTDTQYF.